Following are 3 T cell receptor beta chains from one sample sequenced in a study of cytomegalovirus exposure and HLA in healthy donors. Use of 60 Vbeta and 13 Jbeta primers characterized the PCR. Sequencing used immunoSEQ multiplex PCR; TCRdb keeps in-frame clones, though not all of them. The sample yields some 100,000 clones, roughly 75% seen once. The specimen sequenced was PBMCs. These receptors came from a male donor in good health and CMV-seropositive.

This clone was counted only a few times. The rearrangement joins TRBV9 to TRBJ2-3; possible D gene TRBD2, 7 bases. Germline lookup yields CDR1 SGDLS and CDR2 YYNGEE. The CDR3 consists of 14 residues. V dropped 6 bases and J dropped 2 bases, with 13 bases sitting between them. As DNA, the CDR3 is TGTGCCAGCAAGCCGGGGGGCACCACAGATACGCAGTATTTT. Translated, it gives CASKPGGTTDTQYF.

The chain uses TRBV7-2 and TRBJ1-2; D is perhaps TRBD1 (6 bases). This CDR3 has 15 amino acids. Germline V lookup: CDR1 SGHTA, CDR2 FQGNSA. V shed 3 bases and J shed 1 base, with 12 bases lying between them. This CDR3 reads CASSLSGTINYGYTF. In DNA, the CDR3 is TGTGCCAGCAGCTTGTCGGGGACAATTAACTATGGCTACACCTTC.

In its sample, this clone was seen once. The chain carries TRBV7-2 and TRBJ2-7; D gene unclear. V lost 4 bases and J 3 bases, leaving 10 bases between the germline ends. The length of the CDR3 is 13 residues. From germline, CDR1 is SGHTA and CDR2 FQGNSA. CDR3 region: CASSSGYYYEQYF. Written as DNA, the CDR3 is TGTGCCAGCAGCTCAGGATATTACTACGAGCAGTACTTC. The full variable domain, its missing parts supplied by reference TRBV7-2 and TRBJ2-7, is GAGVSQSPSNKVTEKGKDVELRCDPISGHTALYWYRQSLGQGLEFLIYFQGNSAPDKSGLPSDRFSAERTGGSVSTLTIQRTQQEDSAVYLCASSSGYYYEQYFGPGTRLTVT.